This entry describes one TCR beta chain. A sample-barcoded 5' primer and a J-beta primer mix were used in a second PCR of roughly 6 to 11 cycles. One entry per CDR3 protein results from TCRdb running MiXCR on the 5' RACE reads. The table shows hundreds of thousands of distinct CDR3 sequences, with roughly 60% occurring only once. CDR3 length: 13 residues. Germline loops: CDR1 SQVTM, CDR2 ANQGSEA. Trimming stripped 8 bases from V and 2 bases from J, with 15 bases between. This sample stems from a study of blood T cells in healthy people across ages. This receptor was taken from a man between 25 and 39 years old in good health. The V gene is TRBV29-1, the J gene TRBJ2-5; perhaps TRBD2 as D (6 bases). The sequencing sample was made of blood. CDR3 protein: CSTLLTSQETQYF. In DNA form, the CDR3 reads TGCAGCACCCTCTTGACTAGTCAAGAGACCCAGTACTTC.